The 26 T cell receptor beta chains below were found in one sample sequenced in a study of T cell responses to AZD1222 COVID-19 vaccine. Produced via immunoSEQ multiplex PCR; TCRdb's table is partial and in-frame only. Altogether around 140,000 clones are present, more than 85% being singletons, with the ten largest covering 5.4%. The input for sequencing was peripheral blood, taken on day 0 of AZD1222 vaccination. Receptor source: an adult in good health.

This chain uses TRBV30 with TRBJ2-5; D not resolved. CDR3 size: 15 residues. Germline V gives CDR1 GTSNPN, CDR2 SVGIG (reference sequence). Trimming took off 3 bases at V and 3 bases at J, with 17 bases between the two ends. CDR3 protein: CAWRSPPPGEETQYF. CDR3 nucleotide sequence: TGTGCCTGGAGGTCACCCCCCCCGGGCGAAGAGACCCAGTACTTC.

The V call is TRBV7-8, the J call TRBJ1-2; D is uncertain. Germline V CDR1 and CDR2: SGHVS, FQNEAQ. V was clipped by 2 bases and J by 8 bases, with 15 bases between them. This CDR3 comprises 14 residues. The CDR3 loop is CASSLTTSGVGYTF. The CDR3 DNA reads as TGTGCCAGCAGCTTAACTACCAGTGGAGTCGGCTACACCTTC.

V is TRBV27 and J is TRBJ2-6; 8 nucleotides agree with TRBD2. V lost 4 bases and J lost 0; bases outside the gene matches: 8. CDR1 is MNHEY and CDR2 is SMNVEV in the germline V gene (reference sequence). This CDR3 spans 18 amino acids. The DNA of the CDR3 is TGTGCCAGCAGTTATCGAGCGGGGGCCCTCTCTGGGGCCAACGTCCTGACTTTC. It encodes CASSYRAGALSGANVLTF.

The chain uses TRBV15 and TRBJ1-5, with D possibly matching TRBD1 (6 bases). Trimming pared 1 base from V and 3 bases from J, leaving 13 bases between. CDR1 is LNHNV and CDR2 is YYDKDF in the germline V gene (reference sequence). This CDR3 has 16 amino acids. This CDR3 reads CATSRVGGRLNQPQHF. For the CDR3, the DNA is TGTGCCACCAGCAGAGTGGGGGGCAGGCTCAATCAGCCCCAGCATTTT.

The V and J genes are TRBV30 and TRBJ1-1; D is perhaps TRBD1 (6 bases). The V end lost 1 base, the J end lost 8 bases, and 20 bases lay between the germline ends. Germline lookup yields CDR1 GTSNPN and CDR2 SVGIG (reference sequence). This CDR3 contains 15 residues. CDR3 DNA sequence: TGTGCCTGGAGTGGCCGGGGGGCGTTTATTCGAGAAGCTTTCTTT. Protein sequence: CAWSGRGAFIREAFF.

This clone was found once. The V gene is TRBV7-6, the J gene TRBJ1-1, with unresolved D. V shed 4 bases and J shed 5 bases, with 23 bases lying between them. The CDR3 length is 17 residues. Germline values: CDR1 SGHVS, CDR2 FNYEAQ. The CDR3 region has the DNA TGTGCCAGCAGCTCCTCGGAAGCTCGGTTCGGAAGAACTGAAGCTTTCTTT. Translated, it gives CASSSSEARFGRTEAFF.

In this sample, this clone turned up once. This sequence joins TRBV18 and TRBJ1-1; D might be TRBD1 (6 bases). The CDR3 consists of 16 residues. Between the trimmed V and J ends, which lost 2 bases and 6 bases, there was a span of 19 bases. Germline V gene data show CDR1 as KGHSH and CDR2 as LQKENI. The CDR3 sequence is CASSPKGGRVAPEAFF. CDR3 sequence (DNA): TGTGCCAGCTCACCAAAGGGGGGCAGGGTGGCCCCTGAAGCTTTCTTT.

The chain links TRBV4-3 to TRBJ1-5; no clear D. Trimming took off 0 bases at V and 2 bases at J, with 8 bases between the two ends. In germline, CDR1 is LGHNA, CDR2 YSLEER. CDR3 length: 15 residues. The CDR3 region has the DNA TGCGCCAGCAGCCAAGAGGCAGATGGCAATCAGCCCCAGCATTTT. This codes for CASSQEADGNQPQHF.

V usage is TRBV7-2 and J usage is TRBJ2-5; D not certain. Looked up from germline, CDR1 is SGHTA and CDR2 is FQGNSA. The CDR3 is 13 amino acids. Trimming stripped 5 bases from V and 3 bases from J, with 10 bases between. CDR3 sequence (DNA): TGTGCCAGCAGCGCGAGGATGGAAGAGACCCAGTACTTC. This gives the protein CASSARMEETQYF.

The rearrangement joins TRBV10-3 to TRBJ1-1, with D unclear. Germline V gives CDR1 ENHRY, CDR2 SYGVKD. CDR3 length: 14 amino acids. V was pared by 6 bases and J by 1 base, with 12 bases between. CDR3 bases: TGTGCCATCAGGGCCACGGGCTCGAACACTGAAGCTTTCTTT. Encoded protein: CAIRATGSNTEAFF.

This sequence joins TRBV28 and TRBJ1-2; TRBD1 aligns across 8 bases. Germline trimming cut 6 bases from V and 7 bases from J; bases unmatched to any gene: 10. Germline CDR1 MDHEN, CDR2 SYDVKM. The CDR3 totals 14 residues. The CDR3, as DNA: TGTGCCAGCAGACCACAGGGGGTGTCTGGTGGCTACACCTTC. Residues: CASRPQGVSGGYTF.

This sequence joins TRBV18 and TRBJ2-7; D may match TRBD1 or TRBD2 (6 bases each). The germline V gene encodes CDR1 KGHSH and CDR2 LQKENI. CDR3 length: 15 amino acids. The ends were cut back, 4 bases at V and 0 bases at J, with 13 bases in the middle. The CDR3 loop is CASSQGGGYSYEQYF. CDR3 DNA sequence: TGTGCCAGCTCACAGGGGGGCGGATACTCCTACGAGCAGTACTTC.

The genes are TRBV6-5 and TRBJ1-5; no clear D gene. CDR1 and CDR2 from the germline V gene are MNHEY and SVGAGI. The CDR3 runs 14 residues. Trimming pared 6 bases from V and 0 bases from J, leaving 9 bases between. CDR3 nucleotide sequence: TGTGCCAGCAGGTATACCGTTAGCAATCAGCCCCAGCATTTT. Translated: CASRYTVSNQPQHF.

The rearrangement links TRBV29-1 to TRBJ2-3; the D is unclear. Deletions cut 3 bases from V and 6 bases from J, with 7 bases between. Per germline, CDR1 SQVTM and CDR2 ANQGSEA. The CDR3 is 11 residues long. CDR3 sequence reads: CSVDRGDTQYF. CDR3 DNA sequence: TGCAGCGTTGATCGCGGTGATACGCAGTATTTT.

The CDR3 DNA reads TGCGCCAGCAGCCCTGGGACAGGGGGGTCCTACGAGCAGTACTTC. It codes for CASSPGTGGSYEQYF. The chain joins TRBV5-1 to TRBJ2-7, with 11 bases identical to TRBD1. Germline trimming cut 4 bases from V and 1 base from J; bases unmatched to any gene: 4. The CDR3 length is 15 residues. In germline, CDR1 is SGHRS, CDR2 YFSETQ. Complete variable domain (other parts from reference TRBV5-1 and TRBJ2-7): KAGVTQTPRYLIKTRGQQVTLSCSPISGHRSVSWYQQTPGQGLQFLFEYFSETQRNKGNFPGRFSGRQFSNSRSEMNVSTLELGDSALYLCASSPGTGGSYEQYFGPGTRLTVT.

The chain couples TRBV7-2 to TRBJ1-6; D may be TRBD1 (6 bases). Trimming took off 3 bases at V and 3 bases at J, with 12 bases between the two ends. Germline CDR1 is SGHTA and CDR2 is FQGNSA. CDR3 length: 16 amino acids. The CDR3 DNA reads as TGTGCCAGCAGCTTGTATGGGACAAGCTATAATTCACCCCTCCACTTT. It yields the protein CASSLYGTSYNSPLHF.

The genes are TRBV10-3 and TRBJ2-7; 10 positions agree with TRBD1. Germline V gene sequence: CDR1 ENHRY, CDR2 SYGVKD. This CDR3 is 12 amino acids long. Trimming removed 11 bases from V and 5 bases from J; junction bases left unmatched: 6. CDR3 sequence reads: CASGTGDDEQYF. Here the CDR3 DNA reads TGTGCCTCCGGGACAGGGGACGACGAGCAGTACTTC.

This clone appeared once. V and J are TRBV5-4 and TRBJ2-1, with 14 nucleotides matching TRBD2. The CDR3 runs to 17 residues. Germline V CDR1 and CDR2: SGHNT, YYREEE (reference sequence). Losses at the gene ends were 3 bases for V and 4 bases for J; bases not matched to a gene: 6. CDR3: CASSSRLAGGIYNEQFF. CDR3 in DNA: TGTGCCAGCAGCTCTCGACTAGCGGGGGGGATATACAATGAGCAGTTCTTC.

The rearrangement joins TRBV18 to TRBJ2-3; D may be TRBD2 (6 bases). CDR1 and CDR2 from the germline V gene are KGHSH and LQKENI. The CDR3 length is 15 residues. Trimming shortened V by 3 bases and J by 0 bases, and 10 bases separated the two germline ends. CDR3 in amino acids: CASSPAGISTDTQYF. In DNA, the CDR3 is TGTGCCAGCTCACCGGCGGGAATTAGCACAGATACGCAGTATTTT. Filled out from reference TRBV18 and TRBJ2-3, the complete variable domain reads NAGVMQNPRHLVRRRGQEARLRCSPMKGHSHVYWYRQLPEEGLKFMVYLQKENIIDESGMPKERFSAEFPKEGPSILRIQQVVRGDSAAYFCASSPAGISTDTQYFGPGTRLTVL.

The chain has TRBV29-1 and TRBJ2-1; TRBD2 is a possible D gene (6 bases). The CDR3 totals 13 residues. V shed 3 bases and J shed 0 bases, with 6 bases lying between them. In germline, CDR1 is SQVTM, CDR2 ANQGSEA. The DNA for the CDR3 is TGCAGCGTTGACGGGGGCTCCTACAATGAGCAGTTCTTC. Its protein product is CSVDGGSYNEQFF.

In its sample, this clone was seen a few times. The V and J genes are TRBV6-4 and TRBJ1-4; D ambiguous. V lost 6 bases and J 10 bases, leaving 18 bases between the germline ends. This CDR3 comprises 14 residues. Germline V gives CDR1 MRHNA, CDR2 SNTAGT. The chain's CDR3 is CASSNEIEGAKLFF. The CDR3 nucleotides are TGTGCCAGCAGCAACGAAATAGAGGGTGCAAAACTGTTTTTT.

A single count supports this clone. In DNA form, the CDR3 reads TGTGCCAGCAGCCAACAGGGGTGGCGTGAAAAACTGTTTTTT. It encodes CASSQQGWREKLFF. The chain employs TRBV14 and TRBJ1-4; a weak D match, TRBD1 (6 bases). This CDR3 comprises 14 residues. With 2 bases removed from V and 7 bases from J, the gap between germline ends came to 11 bases. Germline lookup yields CDR1 SGHDN and CDR2 FVKESK.

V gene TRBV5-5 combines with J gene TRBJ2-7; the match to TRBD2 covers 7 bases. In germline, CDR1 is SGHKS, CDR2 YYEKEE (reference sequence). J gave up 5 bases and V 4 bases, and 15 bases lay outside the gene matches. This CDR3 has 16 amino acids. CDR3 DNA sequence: TGTGCCAGCAGCCCCATTCGAACCCTGGGAGGGAACGAGCAGTACTTC. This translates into CASSPIRTLGGNEQYF. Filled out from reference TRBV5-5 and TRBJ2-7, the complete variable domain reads DAGVTQSPTHLIKTRGQQVTLRCSPISGHKSVSWYQQVLGQGPQFIFQYYEKEERGRGNFPDRFSARQFPNYSSELNVNALLLGDSALYLCASSPIRTLGGNEQYFGPGTRLTVT.

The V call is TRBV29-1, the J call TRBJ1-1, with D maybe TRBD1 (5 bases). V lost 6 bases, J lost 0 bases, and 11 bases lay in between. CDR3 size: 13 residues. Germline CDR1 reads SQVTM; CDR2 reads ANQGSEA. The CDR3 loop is CSVRDGMNTEAFF. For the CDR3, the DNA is TGCAGCGTGAGGGACGGAATGAACACTGAAGCTTTCTTT.

The DNA of the CDR3 is TGTGCCATCAGTGACGGGAGCGGGAGGGCCCGGAATGAGCAGTTCTTC. Its protein is CAISDGSGRARNEQFF. This chain connects TRBV10-3 to TRBJ2-1; 10 nucleotides align to TRBD2. The CDR3 is made up of 16 amino acids. Germline CDR1 reads ENHRY; CDR2 reads SYGVKD. V trimming: 3 bases; J trimming: 7 bases; junction bases outside the gene matches: 9.

DNA for the CDR3: TGTGCCAGCAGTCCGACAGGGCTTTCACCCCTCCACTTT. Translated: CASSPTGLSPLHF. The chain recombines TRBV14 with TRBJ1-6; 7 bases are a match to TRBD1. Trimming took 6 bases from V and 9 from J; bases not matched to a gene: 5. The CDR3 is 13 residues long. Germline V gives CDR1 SGHDN, CDR2 FVKESK.